Here is one T cell receptor beta chain with its context. This entry belongs to a study of blood T cell repertoires in COVID-19. Study-wide background: Specimens from acute and convalescent COVID-19 originated in the United States, Italy and Spain. The analysed material was cDNA or gDNA that came from T cells, B-cell-depleted T cells, or PBMCs.

The CDR3 is 12 amino acids. Trimming removed 7 bases from V and 5 bases from J, with 11 bases in between. Germline CDR1 reads LNHDA; CDR2 reads SQIVND (reference sequence). Per the original data handling: For nucleated cells, counts were estimated from reference gene primer amplification. The assay was immunoSEQ multiplex PCR, and TCRdb's table has in-frame clones only and misses some. The DNA was the basis for D and trimming; V, J and clone size are from that table. The sample comprises 200,000 to 250,000 clones, about 80% of which are singletons, and over 7.5% rests with the top ten. This sequence originates from a man older than 75 with acute or convalescent COVID-19. The sequenced material came from peripheral blood. The chain joins TRBV19 to TRBJ1-2; D gene ambiguous. For the CDR3, the DNA is TGTGCCAGTACCCTGGCGGGGTATGGCTACACCTTC. This gives the protein CASTLAGYGYTF. Complete variable domain (other parts from reference TRBV19 and TRBJ1-2): DGGITQSPKYLFRKEGQNVTLSCEQNLNHDAMYWYRQDPGQGLRLIYYSQIVNDFQKGDIAEGYSVSREKKESFPLTVTSAQKNPTAFYLCASTLAGYGYTFGSGTRLTVV.